This T cell receptor (beta chain) was recorded in a study of shared clonotypes between healthy human individuals (dated by TCRdb to between 2020 and 2021). Regarding the research as a whole: The cohort included three men and two women between 18 and 49 years of age. Per donor, three plates each were used for CD4 naive and CD4 memory, two for CD8 naive, and one for CD8 memory. The study deeply sequenced blood TCR repertoires of roughly five healthy adults to estimate repertoire size and the extent of clonotype sharing between individuals. To increase sequencing depth and limit assay-specific biases, different laboratories used diverse techniques to prepare libraries and sequence TCR repertoires. Between about 0.9 and 10 billion PBMCs per donor were obtained by leukapheresis.

The paper's findings and limits, for the study overall: Because the study included only a small number of donors, the genetic and exposure-history diversity represented was limited. Pairwise subsampling indicated that sequencing depth was expected to affect the degree of clonotype sharing among donors. Rarefaction of sorted-subset datasets indicated incomplete sequencing despite the large sequencing depth. Estimated clonotype richness was generally larger for naive than for memory subsets. Sharing across a few donors was observed for approximately 5% of naive CD4, over 3% of naive CD8, around 2.5% of memory CD4, and around 0.44% of memory CD8 clonotypes. Sampling was restricted to blood, and TCR repertoires in tissues likely differ from the TCR repertoires found in blood. Higher generation probabilities were observed for clonotypes shared by all four sorted-subset donors than for non-shared clonotypes.

As encoded in the germline V gene (reference sequence), CDR1 is LNHDA while CDR2 is SQIVND. From cysteine to phenylalanine, the CDR3 is 15 amino acids long. Only the CDR3 DNA stays, 45 bases, in frame from base 1. V loses 3 bases, J loses 9 bases, and the germline ends lie 18 bases apart. As to this clone: What antigen it recognizes has not been identified. No base quality values were provided; no much bigger clone lies one nucleotide off.

TCR CDR3 regions were amplified from genomic DNA by multiplex PCR using the deep immunoSEQ assay. For each cell subset, the extracted genomic DNA was distributed evenly across all wells of several immunoSEQ 96-well plates, and each plate served as one replicate. For sorted subsets, roughly 190 ng of genomic DNA, equivalent to tens of thousands of T cell genomes, went into each replicate PCR. Purified libraries were measured with a Qubit 3.0 fluorometer, size-checked on a Bioanalyzer 2100, and measured again with the KAPA Library Quantification kit. Every immunoSEQ 96-well plate was sequenced on a separate single-read 150-cycle Illumina NextSeq 550 flow cell. The authors processed their data as follows. Because the immunoSEQ output included only junctional sequences and no quality scores, the filtering could not be the same as the filtering used for full-length reads. Sequences were annotated with PyIR, a Python wrapper for IgBLAST v1.9, using IMGT germline references to assign V/J genes and CDR3. Any read was removed if the V/J assignment was weak (E-value above 1e-6), the CDR3 was missing, or the read contained stop codons, out-of-frame junctions, or ambiguous translated residues. V3J clonotypes were defined as sequences sharing an identical inferred V gene, J gene, and CDR3 amino acid sequence. Percentage overlap between repertoires was computed as shared unique clonotypes divided by the size of the smaller repertoire. Three approaches were used to assess repertoire richness: RTK rarefaction, the Chao1 estimator, and Recon v2.1 estimates of unobserved clonotypes. Generation probabilities for all TCRbeta clonotypes obtained by the gDNA method from a few donors were computed using OLGA. Not all clones reach the TCRdb copy of this immuneACCESS table, which keeps in-frame sequences only. Checked studies attribute under half of the gap to unresolved V genes and leave the rest unexplained. The DNA was the basis for D and trimming; V, J and clone size are from that table. The sample includes roughly 2,500,000 clones, with approximately 93% observed a single time. The ten largest clones take up about 0.39% of the sample.

The donors were healthy, HIV-negative adults who had no recently reported acute infections or vaccinations. Only Caucasian adults living in Nashville, Tennessee, USA were represented among the donors. CD4+ T cells were enriched by magnetic negative selection, after which naive cells were positively selected on CD45RA and the negative fraction was taken as the memory subset. Blood was collected by leukapheresis, and PBMCs were isolated by Ficoll-Histopaque density gradient centrifugation and then cryopreserved in liquid nitrogen vapor phase. Analytical flow cytometry was used to check the purity and quantity of each magnetically sorted T cell population. Genomic DNA was isolated from each sorted fraction and quantified by UV absorbance on a Nanodrop 2000c.

This sequence uses TRBV19 and TRBJ1-5, with the D gene too uncertain to name. The sample comprised naive CD4+ T cells from PBMCs. Interpreted using the paper, the cell subset or site label stands for: CD45RA+ positively selected. This receptor was taken from a young man in good health. Some clones in this sample may be carry-over from other donors' samples. The nucleotide sequence reads as follows: TGTGCCAGTAGTATCCGGGCAGGACCCACGAGGCCCCAGCATTTT. Translated, it reads CASSIRAGPTRPQHF.